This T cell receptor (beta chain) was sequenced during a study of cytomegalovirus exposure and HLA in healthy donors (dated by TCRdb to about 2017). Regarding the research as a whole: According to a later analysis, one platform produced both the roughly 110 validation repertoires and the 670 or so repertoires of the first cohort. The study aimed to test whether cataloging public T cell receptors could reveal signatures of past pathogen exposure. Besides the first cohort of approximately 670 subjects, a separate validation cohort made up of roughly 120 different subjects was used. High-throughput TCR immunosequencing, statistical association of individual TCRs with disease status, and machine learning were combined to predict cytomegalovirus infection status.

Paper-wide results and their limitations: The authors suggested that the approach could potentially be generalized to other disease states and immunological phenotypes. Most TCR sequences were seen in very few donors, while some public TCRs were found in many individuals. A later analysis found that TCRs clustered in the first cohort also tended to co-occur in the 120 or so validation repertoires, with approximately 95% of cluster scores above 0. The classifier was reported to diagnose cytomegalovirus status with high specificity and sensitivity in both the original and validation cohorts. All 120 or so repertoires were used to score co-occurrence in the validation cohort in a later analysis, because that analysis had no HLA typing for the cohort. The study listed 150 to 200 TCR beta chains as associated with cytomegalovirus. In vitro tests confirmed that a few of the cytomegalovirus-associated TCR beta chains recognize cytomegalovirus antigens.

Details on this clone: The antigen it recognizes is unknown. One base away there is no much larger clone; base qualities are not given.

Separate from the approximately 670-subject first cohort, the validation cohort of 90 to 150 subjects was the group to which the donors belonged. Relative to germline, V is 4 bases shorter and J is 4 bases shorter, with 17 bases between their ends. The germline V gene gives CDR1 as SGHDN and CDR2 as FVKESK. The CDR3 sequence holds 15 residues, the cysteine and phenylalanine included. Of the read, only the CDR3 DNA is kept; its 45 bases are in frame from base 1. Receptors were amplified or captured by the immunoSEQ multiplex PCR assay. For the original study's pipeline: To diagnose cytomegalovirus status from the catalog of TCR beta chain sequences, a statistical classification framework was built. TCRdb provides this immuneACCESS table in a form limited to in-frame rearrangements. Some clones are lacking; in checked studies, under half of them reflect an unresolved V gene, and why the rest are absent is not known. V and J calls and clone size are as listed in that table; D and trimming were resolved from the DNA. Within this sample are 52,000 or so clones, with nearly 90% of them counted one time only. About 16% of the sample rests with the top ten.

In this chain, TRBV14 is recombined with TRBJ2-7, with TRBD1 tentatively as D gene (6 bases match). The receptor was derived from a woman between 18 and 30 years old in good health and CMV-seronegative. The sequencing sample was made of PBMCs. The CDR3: CASSPRFSGEYEQYF. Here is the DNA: TGTGCCAGCAGCCCCCGTTTTTCAGGGGAGTACGAGCAGTACTTC.